Listed below are T cell receptor beta chains from one sample, sequenced in a study of T cell responses to AZD1222 COVID-19 vaccine. Clones were read by immunoSEQ multiplex PCR, and TCRdb kept only the in-frame ones, dropping some. The sample holds some 150,000 clones, 85% to 95% seen once. The specimen comprised peripheral blood, sampled on day 0 of AZD1222 vaccination. The receptors shown here come from an adult in good health. The CDR3 runs from the conserved cysteine through the conserved F or W. The D gene is left open where the match is weak. Only part of the rows carry a size: once, few, many, or a class if the clone is expanded.

TRBJ2-1	-	TRBV2	-	TGTGCCAGCAGCCCCGATGCGATGCCAGCGGAGCAGTTCTTC	CASSPDAMPAEQFF
TRBJ2-7	-	TRBV5-4	-	TGTGCCAGCAGCACCCTGGACAGATCCACCTACGAGCAGTACTTC	CASSTLDRSTYEQYF
TRBJ1-4	-	TRBV5-8	-	TGTGCCAGCAGCTTCAGAGATGAAAAACTGTTTTTT	CASSFRDEKLFF
TRBJ1-2	-	TRBV6-5	-	TGTGCCAGCAGTTACTCGGGAGGGTACGGCTACACCTTC	CASSYSGGYGYTF
TRBJ1-2	TRBD1	TRBV5-6	-	TGTGCCAGCAGCTTACAGGGGGGTGGCTACACCTTC	CASSLQGGGYTF
TRBJ2-5	-	TRBV19	few	TGTGCCAGTAGTATGGGGGTCAGGGCAGGCGAGACCCAGTACTTC	CASSMGVRAGETQYF
TRBJ1-4	-	TRBV13	-	TGTGCCAGCAGCTCACGGAGGGGAGGTAATGAAAAACTGTTTTTT	CASSSRRGGNEKLFF
TRBJ2-1	TRBD1	TRBV27	-	TGTGCCAGCAGTTTAACAGGGGGATATGAGCAGTTCTTC	CASSLTGGYEQFF
TRBJ1-5	-	TRBV6-6	-	TGTGCCAGCGAGGAGCAGGTTAATCAGCCCCAGCATTTT	CASEEQVNQPQHF
TRBJ1-1	-	TRBV18	once	TGTGCCAGCTCACCATCGAACACTGAAGCTTTCTTT	CASSPSNTEAFF
TRBJ2-5	TRBD2	TRBV5-1	once	TGCGCCAGCAGCGGAGGACTAGCGGGGGCGCGGGAGACCCAGTACTTC	CASSGGLAGARETQYF
TRBJ1-5	TRBD1	TRBV14	-	TGTGCCAGCAGCCAAGAACACAGGGGGATTTATCCGGATCAGCCCCAGCATTTT	CASSQEHRGIYPDQPQHF
TRBJ1-2	-	TRBV4-1	-	TGCGCCAGCAGCCAAGCGGGGCCCGGACATGCGCTGGGCTATGGCTACACCTTC	CASSQAGPGHALGYGYTF
TRBJ2-2	TRBD1	TRBV7-2	-	TGTGCCAGCAGCTTTAGCACAGGGGGCACCGGGGAGCTGTTTTTT	CASSFSTGGTGELFF
TRBJ2-3	TRBD2	TRBV7-9	-	TGTGCCAGCAGCTGGACTAGCGGAAACACAGATACGCAGTATTTT	CASSWTSGNTDTQYF
TRBJ2-5	TRBD2	TRBV27	-	TGTGCCAGCAGTTTAAGCCCACTAGCGTATGAGACCCAGTACTTC	CASSLSPLAYETQYF
TRBJ1-5	TRBD1	TRBV4-1	-	TGCGCCAGCAGCCAAGACGGACAGGGGAATCAGCCCCAGCATTTT	CASSQDGQGNQPQHF
TRBJ2-5	-	TRBV9	once	TGTGCCAGCAGCGTATTGGGGGTTGAGACCCAGTACTTC	CASSVLGVETQYF
TRBJ2-7	TRBD1	TRBV6-5	-	TGTGCCAGCAGTTACCCATCCGGGACAGGGCTCGACGAGCAGTACTTC	CASSYPSGTGLDEQYF
TRBJ2-7	TRBD2	TRBV24-1	once	TGTGCCACCAGGATCGCACTAGCGGGGCTCAAGGGGAGATACGAGCAGTACTTC	CATRIALAGLKGRYEQYF
TRBJ2-2	-	TRBV18	-	TGTGCCAGCTCACCTTCCGCCCGGGAGCTGTTTTTT	CASSPSARELFF
TRBJ1-6	-	TRBV6-5	-	TGTGCCAGCAGTTATACGACTGGCAGATATAATTCACCCCTCCACTTT	CASSYTTGRYNSPLHF
TRBJ1-2	-	TRBV12-3/TRBV12-4	-	TGTGCCAGCAGTTTTACGCCGACTAGCGGCTACACCTTC	CASSFTPTSGYTF
TRBJ1-4	TRBD1	TRBV5-6	-	TGTGCCAGCAGCTGGGGACAGGGGGACGAAAAACTGTTTTTT	CASSWGQGDEKLFF
TRBJ2-5	-	TRBV18	-	TGTGCCAGCTCACCGGTCAGACAAGAGACCCAGTACTTC	CASSPVRQETQYF
TRBJ2-6	-	TRBV30	-	TGTGCCTCGCAGGCGTCTGGGGCCAACGTCCTGACTTTC	CASQASGANVLTF
TRBJ2-7	-	TRBV20-1	-	TGCAGTGCTAGTCACCTGAGCGAGCAGTACTTC	CSASHLSEQYF
TRBJ1-2	-	TRBV6-5	-	TGTGCCAGCAGTTACGAGGGATCCGGCTACACCTTC	CASSYEGSGYTF
TRBJ2-7	TRBD2	TRBV5-1	once	TGCGCCAGCAGCTTGGATTACCGGGAGGGATTCTCCTACGAGCAGTACTTC	CASSLDYREGFSYEQYF
TRBJ2-2	TRBD1	TRBV11-3	-	TGTGCCAGCAGCTTAGGACAGGGGGCTCCCGGGGAGCTGTTTTTT	CASSLGQGAPGELFF
TRBJ1-6	-	TRBV11-2	once	TGTGCCAGCAGCTTAGTGTCAGGAGATAATTCACCCCTCCACTTT	CASSLVSGDNSPLHF
TRBJ1-2	TRBD1	TRBV2	-	TGTGCCAGCAGTGAAGCGGACAGGGGGGATAACTATGGCTACACCTTC	CASSEADRGDNYGYTF
TRBJ2-5	-	TRBV5-1	few	TGCGCCAGCAGCTTACGAGAGCAAGAGACCCAGTACTTC	CASSLREQETQYF
TRBJ1-6	-	TRBV27	-	TGTGCCAGCAGCGGCACAAATTCACCCCTCCACTTT	CASSGTNSPLHF
TRBJ2-1	-	TRBV20-1	-	TGCAGTTACCAGTGGAATGAGCAGTTCTTC	CSYQWNEQFF
TRBJ1-1	-	TRBV12-3/TRBV12-4	-	TGTGCCAGCAGTTTATGGGCGACTGAAGCTTTCTTT	CASSLWATEAFF
TRBJ1-6	TRBD1	TRBV2	-	TGTGCCAGCAGTGAGTGGACAGGGAGCTCACCCCTCCACTTT	CASSEWTGSSPLHF
TRBJ2-7	-	TRBV28	-	TGTGCCAGCAGCCCACCCGGTTTTGGGTACTACGAGCAGTACTTC	CASSPPGFGYYEQYF
TRBJ1-5	-	TRBV19	-	TGTGCCAGTAGTACCCCGAAGGGTGCGGTAACCTTTAGCAATCAGCCCCAGCATTTT	CASSTPKGAVTFSNQPQHF
TRBJ1-6	TRBD1	TRBV30	-	TGTGCCTGGAGGAAGCGGGACAGGGATTCACCCCTCCACTTT	CAWRKRDRDSPLHF
TRBJ2-7	-	TRBV15	once	TGTGCCACCAGCAGAGATCGAACAGGGTCCTCCTACGAGCAGTACTTC	CATSRDRTGSSYEQYF
TRBJ2-3	-	TRBV10-3	-	TGTGCCATCAGGGCTGGGGCCGAAGATACGCAGTATTTT	CAIRAGAEDTQYF
TRBJ2-3	-	TRBV20-1	once	TGCAGTGCTAGCAGGGCAGATACGCAGTATTTT	CSASRADTQYF
TRBJ2-7	-	TRBV5-6	once	TGTGCCAGCAGCTTCTCGGACAGTTACTACGAGCAGTACTTC	CASSFSDSYYEQYF
TRBJ1-1	-	TRBV25-1	-	TGTGCCAGCAGTCTTAACAGTTACACTGAAGCTTTCTTT	CASSLNSYTEAFF
TRBJ1-1	-	TRBV2	-	TGTGCCAGCAGTGTGGACAAGAACACTGAAGCTTTCTTT	CASSVDKNTEAFF
TRBJ1-6	-	TRBV28	-	TGTGCCAGCAGCGCACAGAATTCACCCCTCCACTTT	CASSAQNSPLHF
TRBJ2-1	-	TRBV6-5	-	TGTGCCAGCCAGGACACTTTCTCCTACAATGAGCAGTTCTTC	CASQDTFSYNEQFF
TRBJ1-5	TRBD1	TRBV12-3/TRBV12-4	-	TGTGCCAGCAGCCCCGGGACAGGGTCCCTCTTTTTT	CASSPGTGSLFF
TRBJ1-5	-	TRBV18	-	TGTGCCAGCTCACCAACCCAAGGTGCTGCCGGAAATCAGCCCCAGCATTTT	CASSPTQGAAGNQPQHF